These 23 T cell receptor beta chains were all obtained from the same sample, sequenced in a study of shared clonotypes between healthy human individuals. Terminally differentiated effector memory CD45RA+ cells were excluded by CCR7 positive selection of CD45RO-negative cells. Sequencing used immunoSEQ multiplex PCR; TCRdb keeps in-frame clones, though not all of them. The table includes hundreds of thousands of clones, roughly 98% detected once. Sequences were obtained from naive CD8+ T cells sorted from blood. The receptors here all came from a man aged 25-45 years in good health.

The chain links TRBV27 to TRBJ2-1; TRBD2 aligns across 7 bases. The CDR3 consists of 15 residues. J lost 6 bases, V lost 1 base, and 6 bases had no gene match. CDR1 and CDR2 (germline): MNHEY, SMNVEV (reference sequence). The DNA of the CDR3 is TGTGCCAGCAGTTTATTCCTTGCGGGAGTCAATGAGCAGTTCTTC. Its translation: CASSLFLAGVNEQFF.

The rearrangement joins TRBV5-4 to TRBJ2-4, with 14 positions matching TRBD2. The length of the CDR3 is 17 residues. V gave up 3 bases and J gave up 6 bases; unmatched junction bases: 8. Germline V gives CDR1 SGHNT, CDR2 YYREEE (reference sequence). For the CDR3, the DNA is TGTGCCAGCAGCTCAGGGACTAGCGGGAGTCGGGGAAACATTCAGTACTTC. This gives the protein CASSSGTSGSRGNIQYF.

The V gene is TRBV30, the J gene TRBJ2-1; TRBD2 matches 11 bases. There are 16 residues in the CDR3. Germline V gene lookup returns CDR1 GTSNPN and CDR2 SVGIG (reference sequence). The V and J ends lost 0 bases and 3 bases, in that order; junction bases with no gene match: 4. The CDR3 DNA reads TGTGCCTGGAGTGTACTTGGGACTAGCGGCTACAATGAGCAGTTCTTC. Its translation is CAWSVLGTSGYNEQFF.

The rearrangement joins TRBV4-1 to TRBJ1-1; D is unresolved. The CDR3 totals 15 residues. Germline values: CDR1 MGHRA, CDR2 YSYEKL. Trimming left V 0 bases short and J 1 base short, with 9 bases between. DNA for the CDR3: TGCGCCAGCAGCCAAGAGCCGGGATGGAACACTGAAGCTTTCTTT. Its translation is CASSQEPGWNTEAFF.

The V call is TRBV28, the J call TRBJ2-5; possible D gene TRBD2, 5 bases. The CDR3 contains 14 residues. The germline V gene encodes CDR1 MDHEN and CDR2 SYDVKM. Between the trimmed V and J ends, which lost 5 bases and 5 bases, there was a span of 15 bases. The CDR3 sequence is CASSAREGLETQYF. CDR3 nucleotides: TGTGCCAGCAGTGCACGAGAGGGCTTGGAGACCCAGTACTTC.

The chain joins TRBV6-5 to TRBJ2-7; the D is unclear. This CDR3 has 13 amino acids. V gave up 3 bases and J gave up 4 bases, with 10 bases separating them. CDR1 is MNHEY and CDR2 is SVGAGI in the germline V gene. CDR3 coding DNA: TGTGCCAGCAGTTATAGCATCAATTACGAGCAGTACTTC. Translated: CASSYSINYEQYF.

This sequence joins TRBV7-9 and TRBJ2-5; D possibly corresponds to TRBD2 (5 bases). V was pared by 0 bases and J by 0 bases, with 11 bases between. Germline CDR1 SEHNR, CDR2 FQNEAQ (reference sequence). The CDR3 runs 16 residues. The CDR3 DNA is TGTGCCAGCAGCTTAGCGTGGTCGGGGAACCAAGAGACCCAGTACTTC. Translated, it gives CASSLAWSGNQETQYF.

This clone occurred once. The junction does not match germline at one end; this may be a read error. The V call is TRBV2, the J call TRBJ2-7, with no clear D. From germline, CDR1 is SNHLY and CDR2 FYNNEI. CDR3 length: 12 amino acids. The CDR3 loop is CASTETSYEQYF. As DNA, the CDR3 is TGTGCCAGCACTGAAACCTCCTACGAGCAGTACTTC.

In DNA form, the CDR3 reads TGTGCCAGCAGCCAACTCTCTACAGGGGAGGACGAGCAGTACTTC. Encoded protein: CASSQLSTGEDEQYF. This rearrangement joins TRBV7-2 to TRBJ2-7; tentatively, D is TRBD1 (7 bases). CDR1 and CDR2 (germline): SGHTA, FQGNSA. The CDR3 sequence is 15 residues long. Trimming took 5 bases from V and 5 from J, leaving 19 bases between them. The whole variable domain, remainder taken from reference TRBV7-2 and TRBJ2-7, is GAGVSQSPSNKVTEKGKDVELRCDPISGHTALYWYRQSLGQGLEFLIYFQGNSAPDKSGLPSDRFSAERTGGSVSTLTIQRTQQEDSAVYLCASSQLSTGEDEQYFGPGTRLTVT.

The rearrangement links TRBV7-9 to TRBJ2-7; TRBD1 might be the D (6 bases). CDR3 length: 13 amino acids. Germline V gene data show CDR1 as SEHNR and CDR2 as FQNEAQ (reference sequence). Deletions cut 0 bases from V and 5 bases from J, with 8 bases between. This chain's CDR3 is CASSLAGQHEQYF. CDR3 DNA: TGTGCCAGCAGCTTAGCGGGACAACACGAGCAGTACTTC.

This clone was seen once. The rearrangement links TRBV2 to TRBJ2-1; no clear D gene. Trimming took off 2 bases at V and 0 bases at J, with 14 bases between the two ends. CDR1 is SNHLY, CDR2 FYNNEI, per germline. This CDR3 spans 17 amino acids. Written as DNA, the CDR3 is TGTGCCAGCAGTGAAATTCCAGGTATGAGCTCCTACAATGAGCAGTTCTTC. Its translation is CASSEIPGMSSYNEQFF.

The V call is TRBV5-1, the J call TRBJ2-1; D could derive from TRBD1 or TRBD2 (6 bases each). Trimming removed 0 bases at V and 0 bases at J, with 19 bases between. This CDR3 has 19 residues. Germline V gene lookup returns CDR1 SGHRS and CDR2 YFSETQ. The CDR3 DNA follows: TGCGCCAGCAGCTTGGCCGAGGGGGGCGCGGAGATCTCCTACAATGAGCAGTTCTTC. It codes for CASSLAEGGAEISYNEQFF.

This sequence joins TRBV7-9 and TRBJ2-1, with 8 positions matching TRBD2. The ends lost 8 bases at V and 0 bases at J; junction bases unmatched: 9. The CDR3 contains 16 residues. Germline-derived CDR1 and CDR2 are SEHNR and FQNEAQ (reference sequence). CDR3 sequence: CASLAVSGSSYNEQFF. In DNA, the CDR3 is TGTGCCAGCCTCGCAGTGAGCGGGAGCTCCTACAATGAGCAGTTCTTC.

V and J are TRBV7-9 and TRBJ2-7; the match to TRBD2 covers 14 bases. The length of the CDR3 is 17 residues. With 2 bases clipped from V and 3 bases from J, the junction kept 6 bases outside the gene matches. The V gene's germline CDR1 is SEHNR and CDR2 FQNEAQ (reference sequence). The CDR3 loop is CASSLLGLAGEFYEQYF. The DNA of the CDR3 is TGTGCCAGCAGCTTATTGGGACTAGCGGGAGAATTCTACGAGCAGTACTTC.

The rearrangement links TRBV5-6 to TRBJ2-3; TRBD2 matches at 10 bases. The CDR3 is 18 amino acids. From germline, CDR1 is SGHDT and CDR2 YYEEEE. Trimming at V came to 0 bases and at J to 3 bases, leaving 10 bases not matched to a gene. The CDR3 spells CASSLASGSGRSTDTQYF. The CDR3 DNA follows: TGTGCCAGCAGCTTGGCCAGCGGTAGCGGGAGGAGTACAGATACGCAGTATTTT.

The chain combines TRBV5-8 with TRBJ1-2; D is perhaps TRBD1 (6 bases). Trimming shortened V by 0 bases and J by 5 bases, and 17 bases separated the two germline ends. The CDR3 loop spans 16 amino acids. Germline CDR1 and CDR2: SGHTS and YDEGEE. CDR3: CASSLEAQGLWYGYTF. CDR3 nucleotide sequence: TGTGCCAGCAGCTTGGAGGCGCAGGGGCTCTGGTATGGCTACACCTTC.

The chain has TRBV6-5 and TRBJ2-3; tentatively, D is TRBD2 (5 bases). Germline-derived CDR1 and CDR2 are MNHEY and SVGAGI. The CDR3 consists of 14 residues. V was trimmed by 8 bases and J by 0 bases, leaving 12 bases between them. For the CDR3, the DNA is TGTGCCAGCGGGAGACGGGCTAGCACAGATACGCAGTATTTT. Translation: CASGRRASTDTQYF.

CDR3 sequence (DNA): TGTGCCAGCAGCTTAGATTGGGACAGGGGCACAGATACGCAGTATTTT. Protein product: CASSLDWDRGTDTQYF. V gene TRBV11-2 combines with J gene TRBJ2-3, with 9 bases identical to TRBD1. The CDR3 length is 16 residues. Trimming took 0 bases from V and 1 from J; bases not matched to a gene: 2. Germline CDR1 reads SGHAT; CDR2 reads FQNNGV.

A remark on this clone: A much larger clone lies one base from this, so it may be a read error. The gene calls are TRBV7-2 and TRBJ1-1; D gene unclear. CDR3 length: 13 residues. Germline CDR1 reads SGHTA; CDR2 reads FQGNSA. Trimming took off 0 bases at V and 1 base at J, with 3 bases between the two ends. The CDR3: CASSLAWNTEAFF. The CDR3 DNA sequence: TGTGCCAGCAGCTTAGCATGGAACACTGAAGCTTTCTTT.

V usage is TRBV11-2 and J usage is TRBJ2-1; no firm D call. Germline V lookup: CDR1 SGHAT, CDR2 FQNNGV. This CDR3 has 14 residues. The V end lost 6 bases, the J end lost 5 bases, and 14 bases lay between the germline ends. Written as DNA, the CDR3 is TGTGCCAGCAGACCTAATATCGGAGACAATGAGCAGTTCTTC. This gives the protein CASRPNIGDNEQFF.

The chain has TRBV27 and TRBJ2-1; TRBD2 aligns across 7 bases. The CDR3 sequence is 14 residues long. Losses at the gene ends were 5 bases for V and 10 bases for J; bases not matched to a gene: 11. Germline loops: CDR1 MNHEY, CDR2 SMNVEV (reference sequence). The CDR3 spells CASSPGTTKSEQFF. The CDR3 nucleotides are TGTGCCAGCAGTCCGGGGACTACCAAATCAGAGCAGTTCTTC.

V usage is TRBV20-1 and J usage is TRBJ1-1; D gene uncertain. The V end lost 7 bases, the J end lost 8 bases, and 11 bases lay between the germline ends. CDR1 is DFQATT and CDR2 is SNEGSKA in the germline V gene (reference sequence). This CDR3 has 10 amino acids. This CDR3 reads CSVYTFEAFF. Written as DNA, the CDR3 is TGCAGTGTTTACACATTCGAAGCTTTCTTT.

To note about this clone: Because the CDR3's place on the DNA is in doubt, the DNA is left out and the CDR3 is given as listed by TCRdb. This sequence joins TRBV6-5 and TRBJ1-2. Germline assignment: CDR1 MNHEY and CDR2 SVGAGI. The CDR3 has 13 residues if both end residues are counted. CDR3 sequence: CASSSSTDYGYTF.